The next 3 T cell receptor beta chains were all read from a single sample in a study of T cell repertoires in cytomegalovirus infection. Antigens for these TCRs are unknown. Using its own MiXCR run on the reads, TCRdb lists one record per CDR3 protein. The profile covers 150,000 or so distinct CDR3 sequences, with about 20% appearing a single time and roughly 25% taken by the ten largest. The material was CD8+ T cells from cultured PBMCs, obtained from culture after CMV antigen stimulation. These receptors all come from a human donor in good health (CMV status not recorded). Some clones in this sample may be carry-over from other donors' samples.

J is TRBJ2-3 and V is TRBV7-1; D might be TRBD1 or TRBD2, each matching 6 bases. TRBV7-1 falls under the ORF class, with uncertain function. Between the trimmed V and J ends, which lost 3 bases and 2 bases, there was a span of 21 bases. The CDR3 spans 18 residues. The CDR3 DNA reads as TGTGCCAGCAGCTCCCCCCGTACGACGGGGGCCGCCACAGATACGCAGTATTTT. Translation gives CASSSPRTTGAATDTQYF.

As DNA, the CDR3 is TGTGCCAGCAGTCTCGGACTAGCCTACAATGAGCAGTTCTTC. It translates to CASSLGLAYNEQFF. This rearrangement joins TRBV12-3 or TRBV12-4 to TRBJ2-1, with TRBD2 matching 7 bases. This CDR3 is 14 amino acids long. V was clipped by 5 bases and J by 2 bases; unmatched bases: 3.

This clonotype was counted between two and nine times. The chain couples TRBV6-5 to TRBJ2-7; D ambiguous. The CDR3 covers 14 residues. V gave up 0 bases and J gave up 3 bases, with 9 bases separating them. CDR1 is MNHEY and CDR2 is SVGAGI in the germline V gene. DNA of the CDR3: TGTGCCAGCAGTTACTCGATTCTAAACTACGAGCAGTACTTC. Its protein is CASSYSILNYEQYF.